This TCR beta chain came from a study of blood T cell repertoires in COVID-19. TCRdb's table, derived via immunoSEQ multiplex PCR, lists solely in-frame clones and lacks some. The sample lists 200,000 to 300,000 clones; 83% were seen once. Exposed participants encountered a COVID-19 case during the 2 weeks preceding study entry. Germline V CDR1 and CDR2: LGHNA, YSLEER. The CDR3 consists of 15 residues. Trimming pared 0 bases from V and 4 bases from J, leaving 12 bases between. The sequence derives from a woman aged 40 to 49 who had been exposed to COVID-19. The specimen sequenced was PBMCs or T cells enriched from blood (not recorded which). The chain carries TRBV4-3 and TRBJ1-2, with D unclear. The CDR3 sequence is CASSQDYTGGYGYTF. For the CDR3, the DNA is TGCGCCAGCAGCCAAGACTATACGGGTGGCTATGGCTACACCTTC.